The clone carrying this T cell receptor (beta chain) is judged medium-sized. Its antigen is undetermined. Other DNA sequences in the same sample also yield this CDR3. This sample is drawn from a study of Tregs in tolerant kidney transplant recipients. Findings and limits, study-wide: This study did not directly address biological reproducibility. The small number of patients limits these findings pending further validation.

Trimming shortened V by 0 bases and J by 5 bases, and 7 bases separated the two germline ends. The CDR3 contains 13 residues. The germline V gene has CDR1 MGHRA and CDR2 YSYEKL. Generated by immunoSEQ multiplex PCR, the TCRdb table keeps only in-frame clones and is missing some. This table holds about 5,000 clones, 35% to 50% found once. Sequenced input: CD8+ T cells from blood cultured with allogeneic cells. The sequence came from a human donor in good health. The chain recombines TRBV4-1 with TRBJ1-2; TRBD1 might be the D (5 bases). The CDR3 nucleotides read TGCGCCAGCAGCCAAGAAGGGGATTATGGCTACACCTTC. Encoded protein: CASSQEGDYGYTF.